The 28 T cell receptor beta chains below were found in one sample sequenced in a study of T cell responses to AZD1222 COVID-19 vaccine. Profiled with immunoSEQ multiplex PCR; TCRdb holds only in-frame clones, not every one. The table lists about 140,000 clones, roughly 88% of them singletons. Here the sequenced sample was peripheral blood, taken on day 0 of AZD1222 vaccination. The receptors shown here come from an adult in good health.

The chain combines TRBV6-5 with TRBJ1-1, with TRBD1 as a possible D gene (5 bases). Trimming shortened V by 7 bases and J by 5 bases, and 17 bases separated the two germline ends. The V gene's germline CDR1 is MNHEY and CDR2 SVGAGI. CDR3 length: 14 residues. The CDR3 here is CASTSVGAGTEAFF. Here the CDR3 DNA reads TGTGCCAGCACTTCGGTAGGGGCGGGGACTGAAGCTTTCTTT.

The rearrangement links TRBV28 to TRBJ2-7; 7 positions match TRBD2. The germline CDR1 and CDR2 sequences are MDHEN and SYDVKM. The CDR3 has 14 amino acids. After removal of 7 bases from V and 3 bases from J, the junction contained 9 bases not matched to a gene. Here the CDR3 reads CASTSGGINYEQYF. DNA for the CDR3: TGTGCCAGCACTAGCGGCGGGATAAACTACGAGCAGTACTTC. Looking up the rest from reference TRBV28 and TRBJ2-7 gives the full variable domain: DVKVTQSSRYLVKRTGEKVFLECVQDMDHENMFWYRQDPGLGLRLIYFSYDVKMKEKGDIPEGYSVSREKKERFSLILESASTNQTSMYLCASTSGGINYEQYFGPGTRLTVT.

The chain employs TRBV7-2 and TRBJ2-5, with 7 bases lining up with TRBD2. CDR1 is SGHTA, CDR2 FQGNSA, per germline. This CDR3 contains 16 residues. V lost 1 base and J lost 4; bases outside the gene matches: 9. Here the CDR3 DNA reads TGTGCCAGCAGCTTAGGAGTTGGCGGGAGTGTAGAGACCCAGTACTTC. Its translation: CASSLGVGGSVETQYF.

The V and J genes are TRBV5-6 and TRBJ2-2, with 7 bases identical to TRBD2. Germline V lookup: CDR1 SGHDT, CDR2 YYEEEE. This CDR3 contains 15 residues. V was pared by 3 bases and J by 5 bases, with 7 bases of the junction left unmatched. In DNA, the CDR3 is TGTGCCAGCAGCTCCCCGCTAGCGGAAACCGGGGAGCTGTTTTTT. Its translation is CASSSPLAETGELFF.

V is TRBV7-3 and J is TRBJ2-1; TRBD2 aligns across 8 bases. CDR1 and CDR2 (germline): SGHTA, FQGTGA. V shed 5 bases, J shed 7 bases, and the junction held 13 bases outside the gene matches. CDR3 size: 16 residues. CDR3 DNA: TGTGCCAGCAGCGTCGGACTAGCCCGCGGGGGGAATGAGCAGTTCTTC. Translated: CASSVGLARGGNEQFF.

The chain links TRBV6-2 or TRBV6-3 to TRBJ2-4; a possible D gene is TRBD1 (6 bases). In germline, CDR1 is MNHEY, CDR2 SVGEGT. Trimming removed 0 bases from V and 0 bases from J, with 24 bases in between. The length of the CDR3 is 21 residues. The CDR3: CASSYSKGEVNYRVAKNIQYF. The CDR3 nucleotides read TGTGCCAGCAGTTACTCGAAGGGGGAAGTAAACTATCGGGTAGCCAAAAACATTCAGTACTTC.

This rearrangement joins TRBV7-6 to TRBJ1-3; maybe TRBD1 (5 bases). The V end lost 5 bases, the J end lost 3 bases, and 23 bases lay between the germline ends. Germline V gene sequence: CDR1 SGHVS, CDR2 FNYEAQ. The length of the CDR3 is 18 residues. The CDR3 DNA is TGTGCCAGCAGCCTAAGCCCCACAGGCGAGGTCGGTGGAAACACCATATATTTT. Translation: CASSLSPTGEVGGNTIYF.

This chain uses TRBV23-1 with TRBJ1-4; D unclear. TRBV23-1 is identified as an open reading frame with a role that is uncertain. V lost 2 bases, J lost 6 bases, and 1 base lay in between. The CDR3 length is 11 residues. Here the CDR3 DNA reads TGCGCCAGCAGTCAAGATGAAAAACTGTTTTTT. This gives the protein CASSQDEKLFF.

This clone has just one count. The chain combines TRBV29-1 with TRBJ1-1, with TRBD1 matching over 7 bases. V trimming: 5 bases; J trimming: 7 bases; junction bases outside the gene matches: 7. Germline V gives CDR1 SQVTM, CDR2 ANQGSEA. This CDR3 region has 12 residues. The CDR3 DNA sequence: TGCAGCGTTCAACCCGGGACAGATGAAGCTTTCTTT. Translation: CSVQPGTDEAFF.

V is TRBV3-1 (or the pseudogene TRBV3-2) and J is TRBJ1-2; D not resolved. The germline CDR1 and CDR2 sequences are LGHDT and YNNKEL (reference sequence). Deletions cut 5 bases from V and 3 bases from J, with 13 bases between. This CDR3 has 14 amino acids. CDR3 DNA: TGTGCCAGCAGCACCCCATCCAGTGACTATGGCTACACCTTC. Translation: CASSTPSSDYGYTF.

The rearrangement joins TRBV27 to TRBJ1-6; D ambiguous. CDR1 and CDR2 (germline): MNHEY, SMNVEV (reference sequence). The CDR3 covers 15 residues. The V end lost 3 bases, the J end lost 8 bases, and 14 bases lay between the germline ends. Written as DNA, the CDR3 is TGTGCCAGCAGTTTTTCGGCGATTGGAGATTCACCCCTCCACTTT. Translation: CASSFSAIGDSPLHF.

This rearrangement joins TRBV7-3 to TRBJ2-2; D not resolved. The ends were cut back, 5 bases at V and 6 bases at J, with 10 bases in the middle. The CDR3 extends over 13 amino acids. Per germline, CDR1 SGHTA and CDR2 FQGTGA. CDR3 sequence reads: CASSPGFPGELFF. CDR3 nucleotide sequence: TGTGCCAGCAGCCCCGGGTTTCCCGGGGAGCTGTTTTTT.

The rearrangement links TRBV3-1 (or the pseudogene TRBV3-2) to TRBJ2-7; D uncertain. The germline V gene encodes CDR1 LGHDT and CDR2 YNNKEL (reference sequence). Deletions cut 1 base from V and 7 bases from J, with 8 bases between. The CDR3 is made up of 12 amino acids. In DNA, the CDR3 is TGTGCCAGCAGCCAAGGGGTAAGGGAGCAGTACTTC. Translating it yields CASSQGVREQYF.

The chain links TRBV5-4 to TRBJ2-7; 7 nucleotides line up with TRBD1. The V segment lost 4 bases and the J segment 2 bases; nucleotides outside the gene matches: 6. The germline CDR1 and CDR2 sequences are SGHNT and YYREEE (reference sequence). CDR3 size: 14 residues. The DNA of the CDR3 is TGTGCCAGCAGCGTGCCCGGGACAGCCTACGAGCAGTACTTC. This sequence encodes CASSVPGTAYEQYF.

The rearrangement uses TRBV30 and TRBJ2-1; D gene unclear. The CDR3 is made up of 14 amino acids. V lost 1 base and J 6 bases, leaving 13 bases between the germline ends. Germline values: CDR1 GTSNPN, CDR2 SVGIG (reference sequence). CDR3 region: CAWSDGSSFNEQFF. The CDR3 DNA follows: TGTGCCTGGAGTGATGGCAGTAGCTTCAATGAGCAGTTCTTC.

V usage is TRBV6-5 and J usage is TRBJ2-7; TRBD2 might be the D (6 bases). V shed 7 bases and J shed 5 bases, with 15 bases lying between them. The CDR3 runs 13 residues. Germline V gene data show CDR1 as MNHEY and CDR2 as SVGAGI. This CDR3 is CASNWSGVNEQYF. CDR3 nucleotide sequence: TGTGCCAGCAATTGGTCGGGAGTAAACGAGCAGTACTTC.

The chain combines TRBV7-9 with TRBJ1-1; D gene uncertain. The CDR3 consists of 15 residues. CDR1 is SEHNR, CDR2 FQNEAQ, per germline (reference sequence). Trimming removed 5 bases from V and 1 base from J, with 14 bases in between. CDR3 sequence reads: CASSDTRESNTEAFF. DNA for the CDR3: TGTGCCAGCAGCGATACCCGGGAATCGAACACTGAAGCTTTCTTT.

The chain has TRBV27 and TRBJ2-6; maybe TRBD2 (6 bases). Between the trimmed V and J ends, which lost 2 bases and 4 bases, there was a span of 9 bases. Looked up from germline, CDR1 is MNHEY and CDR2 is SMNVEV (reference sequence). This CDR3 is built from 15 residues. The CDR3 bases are TGTGCCAGCAGTTTAGTTGCGGGGGGGGCCAACGTCCTGACTTTC. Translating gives CASSLVAGGANVLTF.

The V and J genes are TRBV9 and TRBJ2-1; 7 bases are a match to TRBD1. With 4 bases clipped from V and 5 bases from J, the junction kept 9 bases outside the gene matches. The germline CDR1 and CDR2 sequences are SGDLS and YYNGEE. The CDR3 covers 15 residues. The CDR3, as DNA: TGTGCCAGCAGCATCACCGGGACAGCAGACAATGAGCAGTTCTTC. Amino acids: CASSITGTADNEQFF.

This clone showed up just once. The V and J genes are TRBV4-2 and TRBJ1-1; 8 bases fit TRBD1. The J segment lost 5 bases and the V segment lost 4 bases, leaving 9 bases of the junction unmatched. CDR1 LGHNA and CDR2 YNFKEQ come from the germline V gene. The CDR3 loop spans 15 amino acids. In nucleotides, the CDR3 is TGTGCCAGCAGCCTATCACAGGGGGGGTTGACTGAAGCTTTCTTT. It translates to CASSLSQGGLTEAFF.

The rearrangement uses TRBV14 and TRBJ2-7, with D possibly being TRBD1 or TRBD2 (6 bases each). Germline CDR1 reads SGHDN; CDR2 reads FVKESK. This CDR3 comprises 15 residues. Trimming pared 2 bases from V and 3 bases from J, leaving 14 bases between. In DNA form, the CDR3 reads TGTGCCAGCAGCCAACCAGCGGAGGGGGACTACGAGCAGTACTTC. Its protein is CASSQPAEGDYEQYF.

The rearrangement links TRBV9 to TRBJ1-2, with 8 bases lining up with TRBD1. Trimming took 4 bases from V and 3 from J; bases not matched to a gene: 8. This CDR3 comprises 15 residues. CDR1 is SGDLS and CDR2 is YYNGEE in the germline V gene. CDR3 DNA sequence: TGTGCCAGCAGCCTCCGACAGGGGTCTGACTATGGCTACACCTTC. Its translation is CASSLRQGSDYGYTF.

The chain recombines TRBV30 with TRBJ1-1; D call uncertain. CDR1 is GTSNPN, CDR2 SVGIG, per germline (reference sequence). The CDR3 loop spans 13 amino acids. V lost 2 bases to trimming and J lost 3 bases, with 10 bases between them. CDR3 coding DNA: TGTGCCTGGAGTCGGAGCGTAGACACTGAAGCTTTCTTT. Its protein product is CAWSRSVDTEAFF. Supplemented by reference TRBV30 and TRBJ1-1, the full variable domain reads SQTIHQWPATLVQPVGSPLSLECTVEGTSNPNLYWYRQAAGRGLQLLFYSVGIGQISSEVPQNLSASRPQDRQFILSSKKLLLSDSGFYLCAWSRSVDTEAFFGQGTRLTVV.

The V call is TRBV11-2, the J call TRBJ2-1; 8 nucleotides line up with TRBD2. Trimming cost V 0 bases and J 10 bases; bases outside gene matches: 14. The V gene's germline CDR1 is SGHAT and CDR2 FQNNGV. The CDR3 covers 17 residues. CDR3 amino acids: CASSLEGHWTSIAEQFF. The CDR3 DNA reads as TGTGCCAGCAGCTTAGAGGGTCATTGGACTAGCATAGCCGAGCAGTTCTTC.

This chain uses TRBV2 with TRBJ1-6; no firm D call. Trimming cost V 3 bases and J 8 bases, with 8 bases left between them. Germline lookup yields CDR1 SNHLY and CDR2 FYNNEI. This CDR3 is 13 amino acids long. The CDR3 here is CASSENQDSPLHF. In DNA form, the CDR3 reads TGTGCCAGCAGTGAGAACCAGGATTCACCCCTCCACTTT.

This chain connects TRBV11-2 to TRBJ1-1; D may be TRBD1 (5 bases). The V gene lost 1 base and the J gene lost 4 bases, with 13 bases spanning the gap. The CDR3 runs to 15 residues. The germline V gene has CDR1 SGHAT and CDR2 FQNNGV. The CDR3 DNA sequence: TGTGCCAGCAGCTTAGTTGCGGGGGTGCTCACTGAAGCTTTCTTT. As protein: CASSLVAGVLTEAFF.

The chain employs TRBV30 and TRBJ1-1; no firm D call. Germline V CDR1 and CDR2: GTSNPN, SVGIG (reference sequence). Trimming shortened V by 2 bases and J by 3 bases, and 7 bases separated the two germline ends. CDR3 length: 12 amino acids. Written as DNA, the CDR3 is TGTGCCTGGAGTCTGGGAGACACTGAAGCTTTCTTT. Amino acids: CAWSLGDTEAFF.

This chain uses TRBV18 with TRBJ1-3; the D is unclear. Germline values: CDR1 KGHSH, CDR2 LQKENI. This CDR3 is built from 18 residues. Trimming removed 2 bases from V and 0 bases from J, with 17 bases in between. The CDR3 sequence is CASSPFDGWSSSGNTIYF. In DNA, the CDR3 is TGTGCCAGCTCACCATTCGATGGATGGTCCAGCTCTGGAAACACCATATATTTT. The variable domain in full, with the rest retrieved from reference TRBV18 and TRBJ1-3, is NAGVMQNPRHLVRRRGQEARLRCSPMKGHSHVYWYRQLPEEGLKFMVYLQKENIIDESGMPKERFSAEFPKEGPSILRIQQVVRGDSAAYFCASSPFDGWSSSGNTIYFGEGSWLTVV.